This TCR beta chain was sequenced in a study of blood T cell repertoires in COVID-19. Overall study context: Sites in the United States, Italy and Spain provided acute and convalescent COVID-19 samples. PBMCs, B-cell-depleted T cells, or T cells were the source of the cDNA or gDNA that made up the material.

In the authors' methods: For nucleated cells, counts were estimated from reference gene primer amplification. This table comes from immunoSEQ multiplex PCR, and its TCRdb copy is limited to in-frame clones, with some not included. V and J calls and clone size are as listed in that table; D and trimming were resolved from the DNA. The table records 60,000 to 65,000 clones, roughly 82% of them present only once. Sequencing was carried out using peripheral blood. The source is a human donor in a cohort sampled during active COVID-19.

CDR3 nucleotide sequence: TGTGCCAGCAGCCCATCGGGACTCTCAGGAATCCAGCCCCAGCATTTT. Amino acid sequence: CASSPSGLSGIQPQHF. V usage is TRBV9 and J usage is TRBJ1-5, with D tentatively TRBD1 (5 bases). CDR3 length: 16 amino acids. Germline V gene sequence: CDR1 SGDLS, CDR2 YYNGEE. V was pared by 4 bases and J by 7 bases, with 21 bases between.